These 2 T cell receptor beta chains were sequenced from one sample in a study of T cell changes during pregnancy in multiple sclerosis. Sequencing was performed with immunoSEQ multiplex PCR; in TCRdb, only in-frame clones are kept and a portion is missing. Of tens of thousands of clones listed, 90% to 95% were seen once; the top ten hold about 6.8%. Material: CD8+ T cells from peripheral blood mononuclear cells, obtained in the third trimester of pregnancy. The receptors here all came from a female donor with multiple sclerosis, enrolled in a pregnancy study.

The chain is built from TRBV19 and TRBJ2-2; D might be TRBD2 (5 bases). Germline V gene sequence: CDR1 LNHDA, CDR2 SQIVND (reference sequence). V lost 1 base and J lost 9, with 6 bases in between. The CDR3 extends over 12 amino acids. DNA of the CDR3: TGTGCCAGTAGTATAGCGGGGAGGGAGCTGTTTTTT. Translating gives CASSIAGRELFF.

The gene calls are TRBV9 and TRBJ2-1; TRBD2 matches at 8 bases. Losses at the gene ends were 1 base for V and 2 bases for J; bases not matched to a gene: 5. CDR1 and CDR2 from the germline V gene are SGDLS and YYNGEE. The CDR3 contains 16 residues. CDR3 sequence reads: CASSVLREAPYNEQFF. CDR3 nucleotide sequence: TGTGCCAGCAGCGTATTGCGGGAGGCCCCCTACAATGAGCAGTTCTTC.